This T cell receptor beta chain was sequenced during a study of patients and donors after allogeneic stem cell transplantation. Between the trimmed V and J ends, which lost 3 bases and 0 bases, there was a span of 14 bases. This CDR3 spans 16 amino acids. From germline, CDR1 is SGDLS and CDR2 YYNGEE. This clonotype occurred a few times. TCRdb re-called the RT-PCR reads through MiXCR, storing one row per CDR3 protein. Of about a million distinct CDR3 sequences listed, roughly 17% are singletons. The origin of this receptor is a human donor who was either an allogeneic HSCT recipient or a stem cell or donor lymphocyte infusion donor (not recorded which). It is not recorded whose cells these are; they may come from a transplant donor. The chain employs TRBV9 and TRBJ2-3; D not resolved. The source material was blood, either unsorted or a sorted T cell fraction (not recorded which). The CDR3 loop is CASSGTSRSSTDTQYF. The DNA for the CDR3 is TGTGCCAGCAGCGGGACGAGCAGATCTAGCACAGATACGCAGTATTTT.